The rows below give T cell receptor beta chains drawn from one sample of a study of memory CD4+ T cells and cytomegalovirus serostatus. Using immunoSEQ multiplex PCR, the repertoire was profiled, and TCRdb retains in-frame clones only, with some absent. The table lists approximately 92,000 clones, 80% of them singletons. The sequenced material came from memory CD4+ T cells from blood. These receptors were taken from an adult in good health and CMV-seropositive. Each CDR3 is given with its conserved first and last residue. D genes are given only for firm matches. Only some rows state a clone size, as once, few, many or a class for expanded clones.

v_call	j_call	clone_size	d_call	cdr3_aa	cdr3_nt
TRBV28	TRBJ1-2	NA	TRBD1	CATVTGGGGYTF	TGTGCCACTGTAACAGGGGGCGGTGGCTACACCTTC
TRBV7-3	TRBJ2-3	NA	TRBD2	CASSLTGTSGTGQYF	TGTGCCAGCAGCCTAACGGGGACTAGCGGGACGGGGCAGTATTTT
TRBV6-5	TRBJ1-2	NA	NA	CASRYTRGLSYGYTF	TGTGCCAGCAGATACACGAGGGGCTTAAGCTATGGCTACACCTTC
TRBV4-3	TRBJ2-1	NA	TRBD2	CASSQELAGGYNEQFF	TGCGCCAGCAGCCAAGAATTGGCGGGAGGGTACAATGAGCAGTTCTTC
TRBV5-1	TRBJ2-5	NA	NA	CASSSGRGQQETQYF	TGCGCCAGCAGCTCCGGACGGGGACAACAAGAGACCCAGTACTTC
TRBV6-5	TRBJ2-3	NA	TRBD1	CASSSGTGTTDTQYF	TGTGCCAGCAGTTCCGGGACAGGAACCACAGATACGCAGTATTTT
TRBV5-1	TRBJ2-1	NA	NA	CASSLAAGSSYNEQFF	TGCGCCAGCAGCTTGGCGGCGGGGAGCTCCTACAATGAGCAGTTCTTC
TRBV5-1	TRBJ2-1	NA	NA	CASSLGGLNNNEQFF	TGCGCCAGCAGCTTGGGAGGTCTAAATAACAATGAGCAGTTCTTC
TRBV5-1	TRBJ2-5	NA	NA	CASSLGPRQETQYF	TGCGCCAGCAGCTTGGGACCGCGACAAGAGACCCAGTACTTC
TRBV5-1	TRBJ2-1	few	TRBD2	CASSLATSGRIGEQFF	TGCGCCAGCAGCTTGGCGACTAGCGGACGTATAGGTGAGCAGTTCTTC
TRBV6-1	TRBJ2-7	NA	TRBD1	CASSKTGGQEQYF	TGTGCCAGCAGTAAGACAGGGGGCCAGGAGCAGTACTTC
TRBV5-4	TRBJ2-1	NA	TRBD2	CASSRGLAGVGAYNEQFF	TGTGCCAGCAGCCGGGGACTAGCGGGAGTAGGGGCCTACAATGAGCAGTTCTTC
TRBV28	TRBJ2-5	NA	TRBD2	CASSPGLALIETQYF	TGTGCCAGCAGTCCGGGACTAGCGTTAATCGAGACCCAGTACTTC
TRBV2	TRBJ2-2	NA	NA	CASIGRANTGELFF	TGTGCCAGCATAGGCAGGGCGAACACCGGGGAGCTGTTTTTT
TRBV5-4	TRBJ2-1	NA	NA	CASSLDPWTADNEQFF	TGTGCCAGCAGCTTGGATCCTTGGACGGCGGACAATGAGCAGTTCTTC
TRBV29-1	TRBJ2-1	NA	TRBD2	CSVEQLAANSYNEQFF	TGCAGCGTTGAACAACTAGCGGCTAACTCCTACAATGAGCAGTTCTTC